The sequence of this T cell receptor beta chain was determined in a study of blood T cell repertoires in COVID-19. This clone appeared a single time. The authors' processing: Scientists estimated how many nucleated cells there were by amplifying reference gene primers. TCRdb's copy holds only in-frame clones and misses some; the assay was immunoSEQ multiplex PCR. Clone size and the V and J calls come from that table; the DNA yielded D and trimming. The sample shows about 400,000 clones, around 87% of them seen only once. Enrolled through a virtual design, the participants were between roughly 18 and 100 years of age and came from 24 US areas. The study assigned cohorts using participant-reported clinical history. The CDR3 is 13 residues long. Germline loops: CDR1 MNHEY, CDR2 SVGAGI. V lost 5 bases and J lost 1, with 8 bases in between.

This clonotype was sampled from a man aged 40-49 years in a cohort exposed to, infected with or recovered from COVID-19 (not recorded which). The source material was PBMCs or T cells enriched from blood (not recorded which). The genes are TRBV6-5 and TRBJ1-2, with D perhaps TRBD1 (6 bases). Here the CDR3 DNA reads TGTGCCAGCAGTCAGGGGTTTAACTATGGCTACACCTTC. Its protein product is CASSQGFNYGYTF.